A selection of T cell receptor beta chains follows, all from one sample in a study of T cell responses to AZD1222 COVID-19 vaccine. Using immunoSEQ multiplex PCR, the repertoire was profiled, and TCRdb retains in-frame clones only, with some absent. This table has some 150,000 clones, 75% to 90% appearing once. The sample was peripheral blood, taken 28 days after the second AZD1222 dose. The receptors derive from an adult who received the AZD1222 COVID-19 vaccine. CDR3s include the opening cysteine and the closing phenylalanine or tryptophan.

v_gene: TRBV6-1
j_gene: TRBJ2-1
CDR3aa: CASTSPYNEQFF

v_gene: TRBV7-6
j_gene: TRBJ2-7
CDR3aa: CASSLAEGQGANIYEQYF

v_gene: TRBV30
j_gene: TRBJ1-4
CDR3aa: CAQSRKGGEKLFF

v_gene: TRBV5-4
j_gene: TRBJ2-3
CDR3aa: CASSLAKSLLGSTDTQYF

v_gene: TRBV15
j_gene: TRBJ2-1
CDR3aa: CATSREASGYNEQFF

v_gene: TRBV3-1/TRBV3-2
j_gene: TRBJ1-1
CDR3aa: CASSQSPGLTEAFF

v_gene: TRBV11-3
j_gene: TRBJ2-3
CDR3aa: CASSLGMNSGGTTDTQYF

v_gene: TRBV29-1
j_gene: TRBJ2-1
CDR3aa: CSARQREAYNEQFF

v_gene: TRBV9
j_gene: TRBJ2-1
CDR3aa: CASSVDRGRDNEQFF

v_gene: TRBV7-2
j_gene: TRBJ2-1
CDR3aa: CASSQLGTSGDEQFF

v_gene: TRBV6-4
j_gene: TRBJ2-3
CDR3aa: CASSDTFDSTDTQYF

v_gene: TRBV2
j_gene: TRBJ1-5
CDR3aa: CASSGGRSNQPQHF

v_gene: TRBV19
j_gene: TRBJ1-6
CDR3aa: CASTRQGDYNSPLHF

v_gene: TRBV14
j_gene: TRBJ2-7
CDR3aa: CASSSPGFEQYF

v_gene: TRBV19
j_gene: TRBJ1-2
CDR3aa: CASSIGKSGGYTF

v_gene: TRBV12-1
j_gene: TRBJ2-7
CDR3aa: CASSSTPSLRRGPDEQYF

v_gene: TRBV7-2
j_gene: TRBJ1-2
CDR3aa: CASARILGGVHYGYTF